The clone carrying this T cell receptor (beta chain) was detected ten times or more. The data derive from a study of T cells after yellow fever vaccination. One entry per CDR3 protein results from TCRdb running MiXCR on the 5' RACE reads. The sample holds approximately 250,000 distinct CDR3 sequences; around 6.7% are singletons and the top ten take approximately 1%. CDR1 and CDR2 from the germline V gene are SGHRS and YFSETQ. CDR3 length equals 11 residues. Trimming pared 5 bases from V and 7 bases from J, leaving 9 bases between. J is TRBJ1-1 and V is TRBV5-1; D is unclear. The sequencing here drew on CD4+ T cells sorted from PBMCs, taken on the day of the yellow fever booster vaccination. The origin of this receptor is a man aged 25-45 years who received the YFV17D yellow fever vaccine. The CDR3 DNA follows: TGCGCCAGCAGGAAGGATCTTGAAGCTTTCTTT. Its protein is CASRKDLEAFF.